This T cell receptor beta chain was captured by sequencing in a study of cytomegalovirus exposure and HLA in healthy donors. Study-wide points: Rare TCR sequences dominated, though some public TCRs recurred in many donors. The classifier reportedly diagnosed cytomegalovirus status with high sensitivity and specificity.

From germline, CDR1 is LGHNA and CDR2 YNFKEQ. Trimming took off 0 bases at V and 2 bases at J, with 14 bases between the two ends. This CDR3 is built from 17 residues. These donors counted as nominally healthy when sampled, but unrecorded immune exposures were likely. As concerns this clone: Its target is unknown.

PCR employed 60 Vbeta and 13 Jbeta primers. Study processing details: Unique TCR beta chains numbered about 79 million in a later analysis, with around 11 million shared. TCRdb keeps only in-frame clones here, not all; method: immunoSEQ multiplex PCR. The DNA was the basis for D and trimming; V, J and clone size are from that table. The data contain around 200,000 clones, over 75% of them singletons. What was sequenced was PBMCs. This chain uses TRBV4-2 with TRBJ1-3; D remains ambiguous. The source of this sequence is a woman aged 50 to 60 in good health and CMV-seronegative. In DNA, the CDR3 is TGTGCCAGCAGCCAAGATCAGCGCCCGCTGGCTGGAAACACCATATATTTT. It specifies CASSQDQRPLAGNTIYF.